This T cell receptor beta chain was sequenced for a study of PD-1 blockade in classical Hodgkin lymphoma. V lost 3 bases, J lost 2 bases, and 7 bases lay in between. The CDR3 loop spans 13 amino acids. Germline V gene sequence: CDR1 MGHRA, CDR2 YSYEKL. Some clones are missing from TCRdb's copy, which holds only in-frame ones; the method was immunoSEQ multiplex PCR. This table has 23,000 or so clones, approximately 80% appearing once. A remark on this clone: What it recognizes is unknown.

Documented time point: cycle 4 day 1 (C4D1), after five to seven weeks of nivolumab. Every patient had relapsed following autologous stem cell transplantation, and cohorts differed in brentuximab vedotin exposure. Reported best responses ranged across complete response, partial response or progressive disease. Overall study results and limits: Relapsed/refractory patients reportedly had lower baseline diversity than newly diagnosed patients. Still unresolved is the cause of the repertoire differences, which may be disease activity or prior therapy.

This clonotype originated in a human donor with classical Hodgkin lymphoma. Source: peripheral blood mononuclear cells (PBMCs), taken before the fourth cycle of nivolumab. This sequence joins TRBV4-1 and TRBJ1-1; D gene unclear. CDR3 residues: CASSQIDNTEAFF. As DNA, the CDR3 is TGCGCCAGCAGCCAGATTGATAACACTGAAGCTTTCTTT.